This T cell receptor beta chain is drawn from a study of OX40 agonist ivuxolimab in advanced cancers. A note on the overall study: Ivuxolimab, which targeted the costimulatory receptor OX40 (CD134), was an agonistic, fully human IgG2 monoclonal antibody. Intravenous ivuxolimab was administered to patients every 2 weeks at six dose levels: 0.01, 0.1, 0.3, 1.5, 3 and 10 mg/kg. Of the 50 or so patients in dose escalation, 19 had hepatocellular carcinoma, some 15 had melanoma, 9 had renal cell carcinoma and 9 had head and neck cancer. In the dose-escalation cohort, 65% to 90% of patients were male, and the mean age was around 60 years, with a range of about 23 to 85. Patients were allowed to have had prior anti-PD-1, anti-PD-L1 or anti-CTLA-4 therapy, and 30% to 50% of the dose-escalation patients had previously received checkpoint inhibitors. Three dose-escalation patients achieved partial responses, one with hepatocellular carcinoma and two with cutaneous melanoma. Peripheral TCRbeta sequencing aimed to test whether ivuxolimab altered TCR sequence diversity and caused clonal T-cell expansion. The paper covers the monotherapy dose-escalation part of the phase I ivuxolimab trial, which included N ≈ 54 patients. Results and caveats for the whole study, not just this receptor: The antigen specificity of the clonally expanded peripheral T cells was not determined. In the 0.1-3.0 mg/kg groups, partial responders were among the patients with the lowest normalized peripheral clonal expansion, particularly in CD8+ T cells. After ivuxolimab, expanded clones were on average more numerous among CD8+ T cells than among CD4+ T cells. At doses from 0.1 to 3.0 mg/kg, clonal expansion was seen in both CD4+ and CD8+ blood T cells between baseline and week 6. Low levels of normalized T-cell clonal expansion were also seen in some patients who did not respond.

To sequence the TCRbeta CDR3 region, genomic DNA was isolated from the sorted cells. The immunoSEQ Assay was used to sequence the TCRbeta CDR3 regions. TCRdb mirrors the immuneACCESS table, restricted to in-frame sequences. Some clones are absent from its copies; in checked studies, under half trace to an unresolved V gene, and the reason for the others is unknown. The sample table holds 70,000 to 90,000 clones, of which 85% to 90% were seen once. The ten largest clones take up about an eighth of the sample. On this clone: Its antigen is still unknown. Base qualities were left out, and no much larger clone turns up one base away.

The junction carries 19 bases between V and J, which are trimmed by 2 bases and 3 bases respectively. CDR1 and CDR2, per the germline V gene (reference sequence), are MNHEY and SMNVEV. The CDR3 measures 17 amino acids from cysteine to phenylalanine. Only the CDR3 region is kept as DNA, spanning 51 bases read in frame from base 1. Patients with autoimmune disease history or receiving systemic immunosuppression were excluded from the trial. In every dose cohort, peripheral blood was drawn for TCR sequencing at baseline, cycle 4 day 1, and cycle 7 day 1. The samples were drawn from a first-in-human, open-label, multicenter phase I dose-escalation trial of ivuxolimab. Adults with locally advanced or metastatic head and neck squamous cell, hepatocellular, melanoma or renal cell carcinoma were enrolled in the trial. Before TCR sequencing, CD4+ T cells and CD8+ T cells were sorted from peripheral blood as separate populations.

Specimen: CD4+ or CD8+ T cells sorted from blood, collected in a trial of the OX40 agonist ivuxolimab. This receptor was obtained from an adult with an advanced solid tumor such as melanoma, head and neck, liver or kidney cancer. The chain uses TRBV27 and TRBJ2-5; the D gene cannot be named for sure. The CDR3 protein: CASSLRYLAGREETQYF. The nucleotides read TGTGCCAGCAGTTTACGGTATCTGGCAGGCCGAGAAGAGACCCAGTACTTC.